This T cell receptor (beta chain) is drawn from a study of technical replicates of blood from a handful of donors. Clones were sequenced by immunoSEQ multiplex PCR, and TCRdb holds only the in-frame ones, with some missing. This table has tens of thousands of clones, 93% appearing once. V dropped 3 bases and J dropped 0 bases, with 11 bases sitting between them. The CDR3 is made up of 16 amino acids. Germline V CDR1 and CDR2: KGHSH, LQKENI. This clonotype was obtained from a human donor in good health. The chain couples TRBV18 to TRBJ2-2, with D perhaps TRBD1 (6 bases). The sequenced material came from T cells isolated from PBMCs. DNA for the CDR3: TGTGCCAGCTCACCGACAGGACAGACGAACACCGGGGAGCTGTTTTTT. Translation gives CASSPTGQTNTGELFF.